This TCR beta chain emerged from a study of T cell repertoires in cytomegalovirus infection. Study as a whole: Public TCR beta signatures provided an indication of both CMV infection and a matching HLA type. Whole-study results and caveats: Within the response measured ex vivo, HLA-C-restricted CMV-specific TCR beta clonotypes were dominant. The study identified carriers of CMV plus the relevant HLA from cumulative public TCR beta family frequency.

The CDR3 is 14 amino acids. Germline V lookup: CDR1 SGHTA, CDR2 FQGNSA. Trimming removed 1 base from V and 4 bases from J, with 10 bases in between. Many counts were recorded for this clonotype. As yet, its antigen is unknown. TCRdb re-called the reads through MiXCR, storing one row per CDR3 protein. The sample contains approximately 170,000 distinct CDR3 sequences, 13% to 15% of which appear only once. The TCR comes from a human donor in good health (CMV status not recorded). Some clones in this sample may be carry-over from other donors' samples. Sample: PBMCs. V usage is TRBV7-2 and J usage is TRBJ1-2; unclear D gene. CDR3: CASSLEASSYGYTF. The CDR3 DNA sequence: TGTGCCAGCAGCTTAGAGGCCTCTTCCTATGGCTACACCTTC.